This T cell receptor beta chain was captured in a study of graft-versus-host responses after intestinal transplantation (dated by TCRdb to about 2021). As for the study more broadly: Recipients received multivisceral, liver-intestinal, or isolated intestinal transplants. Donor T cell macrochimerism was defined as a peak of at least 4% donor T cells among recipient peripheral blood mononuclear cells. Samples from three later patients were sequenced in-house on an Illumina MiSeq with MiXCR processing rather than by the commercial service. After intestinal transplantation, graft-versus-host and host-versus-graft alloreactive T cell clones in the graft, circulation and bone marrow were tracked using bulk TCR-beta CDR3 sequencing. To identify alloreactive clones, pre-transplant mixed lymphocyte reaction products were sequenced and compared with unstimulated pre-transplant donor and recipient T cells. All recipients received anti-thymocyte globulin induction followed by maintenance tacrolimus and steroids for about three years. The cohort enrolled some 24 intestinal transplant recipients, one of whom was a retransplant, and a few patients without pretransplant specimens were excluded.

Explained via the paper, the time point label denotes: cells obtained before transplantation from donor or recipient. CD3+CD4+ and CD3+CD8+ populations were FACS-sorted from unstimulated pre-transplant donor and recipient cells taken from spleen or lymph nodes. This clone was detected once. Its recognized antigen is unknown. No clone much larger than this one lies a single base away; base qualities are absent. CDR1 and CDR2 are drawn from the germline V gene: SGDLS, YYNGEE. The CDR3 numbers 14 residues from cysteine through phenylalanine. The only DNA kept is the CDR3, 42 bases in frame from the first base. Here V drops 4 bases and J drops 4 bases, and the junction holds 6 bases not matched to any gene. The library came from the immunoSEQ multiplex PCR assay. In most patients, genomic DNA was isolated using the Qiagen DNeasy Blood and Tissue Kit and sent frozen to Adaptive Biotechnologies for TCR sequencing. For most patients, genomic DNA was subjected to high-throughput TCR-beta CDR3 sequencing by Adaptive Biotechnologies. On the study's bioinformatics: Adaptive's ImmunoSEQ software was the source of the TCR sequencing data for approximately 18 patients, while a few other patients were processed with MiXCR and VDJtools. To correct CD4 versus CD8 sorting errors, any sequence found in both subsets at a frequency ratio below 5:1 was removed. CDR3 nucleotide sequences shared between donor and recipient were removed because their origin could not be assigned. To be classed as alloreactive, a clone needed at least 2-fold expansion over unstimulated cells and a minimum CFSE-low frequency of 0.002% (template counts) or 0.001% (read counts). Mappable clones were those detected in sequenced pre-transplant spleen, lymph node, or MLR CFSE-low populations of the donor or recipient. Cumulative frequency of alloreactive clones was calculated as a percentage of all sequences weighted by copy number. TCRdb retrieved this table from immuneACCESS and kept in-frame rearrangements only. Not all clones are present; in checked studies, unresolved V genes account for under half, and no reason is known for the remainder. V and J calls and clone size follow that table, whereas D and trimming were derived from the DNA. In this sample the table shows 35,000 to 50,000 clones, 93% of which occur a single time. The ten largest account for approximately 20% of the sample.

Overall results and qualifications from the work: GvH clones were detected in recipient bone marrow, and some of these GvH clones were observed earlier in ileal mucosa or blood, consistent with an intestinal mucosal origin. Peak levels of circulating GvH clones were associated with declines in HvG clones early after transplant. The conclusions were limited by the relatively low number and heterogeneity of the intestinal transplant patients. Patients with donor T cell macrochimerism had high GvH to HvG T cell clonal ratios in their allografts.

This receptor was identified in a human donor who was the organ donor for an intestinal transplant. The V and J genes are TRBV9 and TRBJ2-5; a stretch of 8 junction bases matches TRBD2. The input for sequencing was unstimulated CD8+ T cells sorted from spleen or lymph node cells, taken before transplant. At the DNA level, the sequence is TGTGCCAGCAGCTCCAGCGGGAGCCCAGAGACCCAGTACTTC. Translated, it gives CASSSSGSPETQYF.